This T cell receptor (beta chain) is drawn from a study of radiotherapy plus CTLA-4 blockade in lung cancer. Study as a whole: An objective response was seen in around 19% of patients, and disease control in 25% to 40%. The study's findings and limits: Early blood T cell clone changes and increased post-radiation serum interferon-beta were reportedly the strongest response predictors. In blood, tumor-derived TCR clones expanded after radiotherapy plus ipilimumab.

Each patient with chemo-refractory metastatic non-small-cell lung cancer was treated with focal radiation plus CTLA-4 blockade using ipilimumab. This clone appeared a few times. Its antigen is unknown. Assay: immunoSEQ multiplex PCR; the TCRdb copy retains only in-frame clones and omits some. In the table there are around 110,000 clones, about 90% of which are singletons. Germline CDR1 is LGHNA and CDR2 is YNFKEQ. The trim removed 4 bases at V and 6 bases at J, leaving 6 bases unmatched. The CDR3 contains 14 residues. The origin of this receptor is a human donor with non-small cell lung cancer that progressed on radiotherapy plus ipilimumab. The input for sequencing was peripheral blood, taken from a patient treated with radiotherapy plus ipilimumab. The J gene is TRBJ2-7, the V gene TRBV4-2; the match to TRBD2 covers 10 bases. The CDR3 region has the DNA TGTGCCAGCAGCCTCGCTAGCGGGAGTGGCGAGCAGTACTTC. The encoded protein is CASSLASGSGEQYF.